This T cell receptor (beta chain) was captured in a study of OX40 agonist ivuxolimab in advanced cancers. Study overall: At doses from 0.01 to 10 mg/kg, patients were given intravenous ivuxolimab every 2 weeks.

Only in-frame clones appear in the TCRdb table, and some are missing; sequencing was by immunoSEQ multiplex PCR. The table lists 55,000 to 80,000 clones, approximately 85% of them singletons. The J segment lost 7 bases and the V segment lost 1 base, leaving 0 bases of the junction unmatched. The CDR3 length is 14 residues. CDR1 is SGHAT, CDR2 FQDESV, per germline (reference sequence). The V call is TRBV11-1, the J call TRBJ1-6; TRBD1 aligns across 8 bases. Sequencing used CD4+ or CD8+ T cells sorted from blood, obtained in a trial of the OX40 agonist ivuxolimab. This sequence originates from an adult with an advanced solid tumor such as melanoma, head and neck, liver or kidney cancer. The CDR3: CASSLGQGNSPLHF. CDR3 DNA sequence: TGTGCCAGCAGCTTAGGACAGGGGAATTCACCCCTCCACTTT.